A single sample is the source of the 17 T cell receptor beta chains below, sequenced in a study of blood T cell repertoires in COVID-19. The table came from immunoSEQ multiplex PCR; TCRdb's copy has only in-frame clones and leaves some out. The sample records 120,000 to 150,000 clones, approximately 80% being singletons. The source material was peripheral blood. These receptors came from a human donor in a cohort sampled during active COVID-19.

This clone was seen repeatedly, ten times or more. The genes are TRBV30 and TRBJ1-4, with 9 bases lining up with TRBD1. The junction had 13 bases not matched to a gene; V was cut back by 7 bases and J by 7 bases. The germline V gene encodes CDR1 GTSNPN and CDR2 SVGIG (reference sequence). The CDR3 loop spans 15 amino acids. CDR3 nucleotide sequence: TGTGCCTTCAACCGGGACAGGGCTGGAGGTGAAAAACTGTTTTTT. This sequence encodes CAFNRDRAGGEKLFF.

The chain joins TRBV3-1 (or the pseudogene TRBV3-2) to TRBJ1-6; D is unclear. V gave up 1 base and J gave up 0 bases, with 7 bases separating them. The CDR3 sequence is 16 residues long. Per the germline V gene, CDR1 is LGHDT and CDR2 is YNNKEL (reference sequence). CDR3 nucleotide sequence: TGTGCCAGCAGCCAAGCGGTGAGCTCCTATAATTCACCCCTCCACTTT. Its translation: CASSQAVSSYNSPLHF.

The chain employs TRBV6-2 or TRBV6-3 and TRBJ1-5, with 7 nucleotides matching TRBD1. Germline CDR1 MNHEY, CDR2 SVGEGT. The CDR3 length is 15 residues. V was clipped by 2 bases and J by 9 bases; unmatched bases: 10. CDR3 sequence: CASSYGTEPLGPQHF. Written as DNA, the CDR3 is TGTGCCAGCAGTTACGGGACAGAGCCTCTAGGGCCCCAGCATTTT.

The CDR3 sequence is CASRGQGATKNIQYF. Here the CDR3 DNA reads TGTGCCAGCAGGGGACAGGGGGCCACCAAAAACATTCAGTACTTC. The chain carries TRBV6-6 and TRBJ2-4; TRBD1 matches at 12 bases. V shed 6 bases and J 2 bases; nucleotides not matched to a gene: 2. Germline V CDR1 and CDR2: MNHNY, SVGAGI (reference sequence). The CDR3 contains 15 residues.

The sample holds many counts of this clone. CDR3 in amino acids: CSVEDMDRNYGYTF. Written as DNA, the CDR3 is TGCAGCGTTGAAGATATGGACAGGAACTATGGCTACACCTTC. The gene calls are TRBV29-1 and TRBJ1-2; 7 bases map to TRBD1. The CDR3 loop spans 14 amino acids. The trim removed 0 bases at V and 2 bases at J, leaving 3 bases unmatched. Germline CDR1 SQVTM, CDR2 ANQGSEA.

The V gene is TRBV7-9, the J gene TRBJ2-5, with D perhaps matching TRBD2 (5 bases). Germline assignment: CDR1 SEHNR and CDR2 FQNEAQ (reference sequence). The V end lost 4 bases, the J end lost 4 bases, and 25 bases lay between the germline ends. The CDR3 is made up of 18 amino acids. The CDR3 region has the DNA TGTGCCAGCAGCTCCTCGGCGCGTTGGGAGATAAGTCGAGAGACCCAGTACTTC. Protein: CASSSSARWEISRETQYF.

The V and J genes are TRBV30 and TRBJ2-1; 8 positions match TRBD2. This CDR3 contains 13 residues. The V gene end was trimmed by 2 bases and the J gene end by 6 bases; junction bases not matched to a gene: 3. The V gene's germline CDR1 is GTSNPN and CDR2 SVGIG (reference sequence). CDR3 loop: CAWSRGGSNEQFF. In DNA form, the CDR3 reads TGTGCCTGGAGTCGGGGGGGGAGCAATGAGCAGTTCTTC.

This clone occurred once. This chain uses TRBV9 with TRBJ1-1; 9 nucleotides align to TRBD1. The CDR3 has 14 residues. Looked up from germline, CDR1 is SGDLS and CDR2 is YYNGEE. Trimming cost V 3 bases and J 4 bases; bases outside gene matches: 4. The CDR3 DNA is TGTGCCAGCAGCGATCCGGACAGGGGCACTGAAGCTTTCTTT. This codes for CASSDPDRGTEAFF.

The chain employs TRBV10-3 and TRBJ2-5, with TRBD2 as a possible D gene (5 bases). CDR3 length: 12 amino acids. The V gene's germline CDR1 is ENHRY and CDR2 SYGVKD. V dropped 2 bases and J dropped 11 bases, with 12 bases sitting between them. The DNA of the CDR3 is TGTGCCATCAGTGAGATAACGAGGGAGCAGTACTTC. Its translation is CAISEITREQYF.

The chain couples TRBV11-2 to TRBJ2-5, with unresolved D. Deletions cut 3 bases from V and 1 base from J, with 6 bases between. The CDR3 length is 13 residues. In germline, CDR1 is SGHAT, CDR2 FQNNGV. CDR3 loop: CASSFRFQETQYF. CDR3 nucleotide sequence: TGTGCCAGCAGCTTCCGGTTCCAAGAGACCCAGTACTTC.

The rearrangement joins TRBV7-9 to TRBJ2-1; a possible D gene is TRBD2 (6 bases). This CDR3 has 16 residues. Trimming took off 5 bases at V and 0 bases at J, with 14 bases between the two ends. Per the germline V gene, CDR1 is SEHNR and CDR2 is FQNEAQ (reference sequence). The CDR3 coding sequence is TGTGCCAGCAGCCCCCGCCGGGGGAGCTCCTACAATGAGCAGTTCTTC. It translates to CASSPRRGSSYNEQFF. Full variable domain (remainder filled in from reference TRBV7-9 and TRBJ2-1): DTGVSQNPRHKITKRGQNVTFRCDPISEHNRLYWYRQTLGQGPEFLTYFQNEAQLEKSRLLSDRFSAERPKGSFSTLEIQRTEQGDSAMYLCASSPRRGSSYNEQFFGPGTRLTVL.

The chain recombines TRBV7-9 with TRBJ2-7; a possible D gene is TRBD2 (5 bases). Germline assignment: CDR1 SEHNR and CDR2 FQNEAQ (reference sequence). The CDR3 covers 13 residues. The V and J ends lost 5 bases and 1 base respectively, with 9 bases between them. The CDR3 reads CASSPRGSYEQYF. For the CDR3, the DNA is TGTGCCAGCAGCCCCCGAGGGTCCTACGAGCAGTACTTC.

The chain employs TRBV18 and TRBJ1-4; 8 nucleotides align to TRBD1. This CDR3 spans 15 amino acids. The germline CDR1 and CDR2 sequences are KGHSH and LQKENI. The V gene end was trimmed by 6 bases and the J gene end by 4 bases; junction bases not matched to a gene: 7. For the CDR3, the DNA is TGTGCCAGCTCTCCCGGACAGGGCGGTAATGAAAAACTGTTTTTT. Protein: CASSPGQGGNEKLFF.

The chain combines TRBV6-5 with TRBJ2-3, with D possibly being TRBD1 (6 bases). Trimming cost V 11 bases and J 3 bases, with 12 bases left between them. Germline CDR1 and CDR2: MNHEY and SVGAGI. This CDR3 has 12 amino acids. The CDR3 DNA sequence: TGTGCCGCCGCCGGGACAACAGATACGCAGTATTTT. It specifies CAAAGTTDTQYF.

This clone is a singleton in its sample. The CDR3 DNA reads as TGTGCCAGCAGCTTAGTTTCGGGGGGGGAGACCCAGTACTTC. Encoded protein: CASSLVSGGETQYF. The chain employs TRBV7-7 and TRBJ2-5; 8 nucleotides align to TRBD2. The CDR3 has 14 amino acids. Germline CDR1 is SSHAT and CDR2 is FNYEAQ (reference sequence). Unmatched junction bases numbered 3, after V lost 1 base and J lost 5 bases.

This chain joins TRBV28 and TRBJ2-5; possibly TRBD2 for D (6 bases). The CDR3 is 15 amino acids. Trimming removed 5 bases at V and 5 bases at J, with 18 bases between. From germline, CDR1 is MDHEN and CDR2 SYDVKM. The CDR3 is CASSRQPDSGETQYF. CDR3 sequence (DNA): TGTGCCAGCAGTCGCCAACCCGACAGCGGGGAGACCCAGTACTTC. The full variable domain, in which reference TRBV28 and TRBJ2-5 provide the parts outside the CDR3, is DVKVTQSSRYLVKRTGEKVFLECVQDMDHENMFWYRQDPGLGLRLIYFSYDVKMKEKGDIPEGYSVSREKKERFSLILESASTNQTSMYLCASSRQPDSGETQYFGPGTRLLVL.

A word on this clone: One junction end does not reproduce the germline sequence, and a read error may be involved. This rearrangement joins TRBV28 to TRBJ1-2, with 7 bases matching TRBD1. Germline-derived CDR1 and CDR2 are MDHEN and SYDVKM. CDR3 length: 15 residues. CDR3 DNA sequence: TGTGCCAGCAATTTAAGTGACAGGGTTCAGAGTGGCTACACCTTC. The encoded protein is CASNLSDRVQSGYTF.